Listed below are T cell receptor beta chains from one sample, sequenced in a study of blood T cell repertoires in COVID-19. Clones were sequenced by immunoSEQ multiplex PCR, and TCRdb holds only the in-frame ones, with some missing. The profile shows 65,000 to 70,000 clones, 86% of them singletons. Sequencing input: peripheral blood. The receptors here all came from a man aged 50 to 59 with acute or convalescent COVID-19. Both conserved end residues are part of each CDR3. D genes are given only for firm matches. Size values are once, few and many counts, or a class for expanded clones, and some rows have none.

d_gene: NA; v_gene: TRBV21-1; j_gene: TRBJ2-1; abundance: NA; CDR3nt: TGTGCCAGCAGCAGGGACAGGGACCACAATGAGCAGTTCTTC; CDR3aa: CASSRDRDHNEQFF
d_gene: NA; v_gene: TRBV14; j_gene: TRBJ1-1; abundance: NA; CDR3nt: TGTGCCAGCAGCCCGAATCTTGGTAGCACTGAAGCTTTCTTT; CDR3aa: CASSPNLGSTEAFF
d_gene: TRBD1; v_gene: TRBV28; j_gene: TRBJ1-5; abundance: medium-sized; CDR3nt: TGTGCCACCCAGTTCAGGGGGAATCAGCCCCAGCATTTT; CDR3aa: CATQFRGNQPQHF
d_gene: NA; v_gene: TRBV6-4; j_gene: TRBJ1-6; abundance: NA; CDR3nt: TGTGCCACCGACAGAGGATATAATTCACCCCTCCACTTT; CDR3aa: CATDRGYNSPLHF
d_gene: NA; v_gene: TRBV5-1; j_gene: TRBJ1-3; abundance: NA; CDR3nt: TGCGCCAGCAGCTTGACCCAGGGCCCTGGAAACACCATATATTTT; CDR3aa: CASSLTQGPGNTIYF
d_gene: TRBD2; v_gene: TRBV11-3; j_gene: TRBJ2-7; abundance: NA; CDR3nt: TGTGCCAGCAGCTTTAAGCGGGGGCTCACCTACGAGCAGTACTTC; CDR3aa: CASSFKRGLTYEQYF
d_gene: TRBD2; v_gene: TRBV4-2; j_gene: TRBJ2-2; abundance: NA; CDR3nt: TGTGCCAGCAGCCTTCTACTAGCGGGGGGGCCTGACACCGGGGAGCTGTTTTTT; CDR3aa: CASSLLLAGGPDTGELFF
d_gene: TRBD1; v_gene: TRBV2; j_gene: TRBJ2-1; abundance: NA; CDR3nt: TGTGCCACCACACTTACAGGGGTAAATGAGCAGTTCTTC; CDR3aa: CATTLTGVNEQFF
d_gene: NA; v_gene: TRBV19; j_gene: TRBJ2-1; abundance: NA; CDR3nt: TGTGCCAGTAGTATAGAGGGGCTAGGGAAGTTCTTC; CDR3aa: CASSIEGLGKFF
d_gene: TRBD1; v_gene: TRBV5-1; j_gene: TRBJ2-7; abundance: NA; CDR3nt: TGCGCCAGCAGCTTGGAGGGACAGAGCATCGAGCAGTACTTC; CDR3aa: CASSLEGQSIEQYF
d_gene: NA; v_gene: TRBV7-8; j_gene: TRBJ1-6; abundance: few; CDR3nt: TGTGCCAGCAGCCGAACTTCTGCTTATAATTCACCCCTCCACTTT; CDR3aa: CASSRTSAYNSPLHF
d_gene: TRBD2; v_gene: TRBV11-3; j_gene: TRBJ2-3; abundance: NA; CDR3nt: TGTGCCAGCAGCTTCCGCCTAGCGGGGAACACAGATACGCAGTATTTT; CDR3aa: CASSFRLAGNTDTQYF
d_gene: NA; v_gene: TRBV9; j_gene: TRBJ2-3; abundance: NA; CDR3nt: TGTGCCAGCAGCGTAGCTTCGGGGAGTCCAGATACGCAGTATTTT; CDR3aa: CASSVASGSPDTQYF
d_gene: NA; v_gene: TRBV5-6; j_gene: TRBJ1-1; abundance: NA; CDR3nt: TGTGCCAGTAGCCCGGGAGGGACATCGAACACTGAAGCTTTCTTT; CDR3aa: CASSPGGTSNTEAFF
d_gene: TRBD1; v_gene: TRBV5-3; j_gene: TRBJ1-5; abundance: NA; CDR3nt: TGTGCCAGAAGCTTTCGCCGGGACAGGGGCCTTAGGAGCAATCAGCCCCAGCATTTT; CDR3aa: CARSFRRDRGLRSNQPQHF
d_gene: NA; v_gene: TRBV10-3; j_gene: TRBJ2-1; abundance: NA; CDR3nt: TGTGCCATCAAACTCCGAGCGTACAATGAGCAGTTCTTC; CDR3aa: CAIKLRAYNEQFF
d_gene: TRBD2; v_gene: TRBV9; j_gene: TRBJ2-7; abundance: once; CDR3nt: TGTGCCAGCAGCCCCCCGGGACTAGGTTCCTACGAGCAGTACTTC; CDR3aa: CASSPPGLGSYEQYF
d_gene: TRBD2; v_gene: TRBV12-5; j_gene: TRBJ2-7; abundance: NA; CDR3nt: TGTGCTAGTGGTTTGTCTAGCGGAGGCTCCTACGAGCAGTACTTC; CDR3aa: CASGLSSGGSYEQYF
d_gene: NA; v_gene: TRBV6-5; j_gene: TRBJ1-5; abundance: NA; CDR3nt: TGTGCCAGCAGTCTCAGGCGAGGGGGACAGCCCCAGCATTTT; CDR3aa: CASSLRRGGQPQHF
d_gene: TRBD1; v_gene: TRBV2; j_gene: TRBJ2-1; abundance: NA; CDR3nt: TGTGCCAGCAGTGAAGGGGGACCGGGACAGAACAATGAGCAGTTCTTC; CDR3aa: CASSEGGPGQNNEQFF
d_gene: TRBD2; v_gene: TRBV14; j_gene: TRBJ2-7; abundance: NA; CDR3nt: TGTGCCAGCAGCCAAGAACCTAGCGGGGGGACTTACGAGCAGTACTTC; CDR3aa: CASSQEPSGGTYEQYF
d_gene: NA; v_gene: TRBV14; j_gene: TRBJ1-1; abundance: NA; CDR3nt: TGTGCCAGCAGCCAACCGACGGGGGGAAGTAACACTGAAGCTTTCTTT; CDR3aa: CASSQPTGGSNTEAFF
d_gene: NA; v_gene: TRBV2; j_gene: TRBJ1-1; abundance: NA; CDR3nt: TGTGCCAGCAGTGAGCGGGGTATGGGGAACACTGAAGCTTTCTTT; CDR3aa: CASSERGMGNTEAFF
d_gene: NA; v_gene: TRBV11-2; j_gene: TRBJ1-3; abundance: once; CDR3nt: TGTGCCAGCAGCTTAGATCGGGTCTCTGGAAACACCATATATTTT; CDR3aa: CASSLDRVSGNTIYF
d_gene: TRBD2; v_gene: TRBV5-8; j_gene: TRBJ2-1; abundance: NA; CDR3nt: TGTGCCAGCAGCTTGGCTATGGGACTAGCGGGATCTTGGAATGAGCAGTTCTTC; CDR3aa: CASSLAMGLAGSWNEQFF
d_gene: TRBD1; v_gene: TRBV14; j_gene: TRBJ2-1; abundance: NA; CDR3nt: TGTGCCAGCAGCCAACCCCCGGGACAGGGGGCCAATGAGCAGTTCTTC; CDR3aa: CASSQPPGQGANEQFF